The entry that follows covers one T cell receptor (beta chain) sequence. At the DNA level, this CDR3 is encoded by other sequences in the same sample as well. The authors' processing: Amplification from reference gene primers served as the basis for estimated nucleated cell counts. Clones were read by immunoSEQ multiplex PCR, and TCRdb kept only the in-frame ones, dropping some. V and J calls plus clone size are reproduced from that table; the DNA served to infer D and trimming. Here the sample spans roughly 310,000 clones, about 88% being singletons. Germline trimming cut 3 bases from V and 3 bases from J; bases unmatched to any gene: 3. Per the germline V gene, CDR1 is MDHEN and CDR2 is SYDVKM. There are 14 residues in the CDR3. These data come from a study of blood T cell repertoires in COVID-19. On the study more broadly: Acute and convalescent COVID-19 specimens originated in the United States, Italy and Spain.

Specimen: PBMCs or T cells enriched from blood (not recorded which). The sequence was obtained from a woman aged 40-49 years who had recovered from COVID-19. V is TRBV28 and J is TRBJ2-7; TRBD1 agrees at 9 bases. CDR3 residues: CASSFPGQGYEQYF. For the CDR3, the DNA is TGTGCCAGCAGTTTCCCGGGACAGGGCTACGAGCAGTACTTC.